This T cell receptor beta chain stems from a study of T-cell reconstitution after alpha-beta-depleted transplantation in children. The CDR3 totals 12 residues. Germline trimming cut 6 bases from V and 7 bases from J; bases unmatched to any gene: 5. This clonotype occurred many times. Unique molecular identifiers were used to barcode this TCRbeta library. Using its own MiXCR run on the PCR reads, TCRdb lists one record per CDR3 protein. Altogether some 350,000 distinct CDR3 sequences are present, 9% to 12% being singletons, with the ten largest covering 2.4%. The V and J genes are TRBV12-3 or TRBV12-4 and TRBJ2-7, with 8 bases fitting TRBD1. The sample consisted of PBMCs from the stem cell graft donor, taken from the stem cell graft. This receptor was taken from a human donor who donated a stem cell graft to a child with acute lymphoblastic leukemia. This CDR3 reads CASRDRVLEQYF. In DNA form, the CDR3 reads TGTGCCAGCAGGGACAGGGTTTTAGAGCAGTACTTC.